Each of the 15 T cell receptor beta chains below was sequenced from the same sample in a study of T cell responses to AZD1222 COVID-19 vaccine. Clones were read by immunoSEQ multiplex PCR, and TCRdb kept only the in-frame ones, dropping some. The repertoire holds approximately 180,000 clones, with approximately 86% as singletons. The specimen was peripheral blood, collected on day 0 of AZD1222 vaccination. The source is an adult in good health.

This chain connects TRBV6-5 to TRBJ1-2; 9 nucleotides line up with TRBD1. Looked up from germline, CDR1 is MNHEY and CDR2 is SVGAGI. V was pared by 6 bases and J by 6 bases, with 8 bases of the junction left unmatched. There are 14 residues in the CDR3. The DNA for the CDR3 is TGTGCCAGCAGGCTTAACAGGGGGCCAAATGGCTACACCTTC. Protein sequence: CASRLNRGPNGYTF.

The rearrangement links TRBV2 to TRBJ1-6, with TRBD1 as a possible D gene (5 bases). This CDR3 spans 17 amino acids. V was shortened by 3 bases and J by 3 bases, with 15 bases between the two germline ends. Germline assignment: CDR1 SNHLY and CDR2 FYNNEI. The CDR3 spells CASSDGTDFYYNSPLHF. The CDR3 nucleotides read TGTGCCAGCAGTGACGGGACCGACTTTTACTATAATTCACCCCTCCACTTT.

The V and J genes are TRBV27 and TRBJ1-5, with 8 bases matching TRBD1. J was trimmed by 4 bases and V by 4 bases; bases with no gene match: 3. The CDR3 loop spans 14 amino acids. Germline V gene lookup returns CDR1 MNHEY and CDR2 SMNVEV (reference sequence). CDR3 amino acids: CASSSGQGNQPQHF. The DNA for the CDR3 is TGTGCCAGCAGTTCAGGACAGGGAAATCAGCCCCAGCATTTT.

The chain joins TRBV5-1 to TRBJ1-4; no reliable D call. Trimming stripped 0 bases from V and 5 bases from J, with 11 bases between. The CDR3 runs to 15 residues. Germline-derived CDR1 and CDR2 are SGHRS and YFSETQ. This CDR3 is CASSLGTALNEKLFF. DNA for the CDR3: TGCGCCAGCAGCTTGGGGACCGCTTTAAATGAAAAACTGTTTTTT.

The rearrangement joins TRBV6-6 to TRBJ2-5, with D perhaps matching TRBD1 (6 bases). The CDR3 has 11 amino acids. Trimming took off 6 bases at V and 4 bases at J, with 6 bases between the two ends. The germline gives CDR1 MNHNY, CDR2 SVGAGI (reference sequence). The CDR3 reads CASRQGETQYF. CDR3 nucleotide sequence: TGTGCCAGCAGACAGGGAGAGACCCAGTACTTC.

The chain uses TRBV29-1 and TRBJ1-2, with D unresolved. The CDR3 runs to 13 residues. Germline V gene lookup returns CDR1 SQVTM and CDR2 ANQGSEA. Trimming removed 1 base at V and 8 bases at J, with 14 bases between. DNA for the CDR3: TGCAGCGTTGAAGTTAGGAGCCGGAAGGGCTACACCTTC. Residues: CSVEVRSRKGYTF.

CDR3 sequence (DNA): TGTGCCAGCAGTTATCGTAGGGGAGATGGCTACACCTTC. Protein: CASSYRRGDGYTF. This rearrangement joins TRBV6-5 to TRBJ1-2; perhaps TRBD1 as D (5 bases). Germline assignment: CDR1 MNHEY and CDR2 SVGAGI. Trimming took 3 bases from V and 6 from J, leaving 11 bases between them. This CDR3 has 13 residues.

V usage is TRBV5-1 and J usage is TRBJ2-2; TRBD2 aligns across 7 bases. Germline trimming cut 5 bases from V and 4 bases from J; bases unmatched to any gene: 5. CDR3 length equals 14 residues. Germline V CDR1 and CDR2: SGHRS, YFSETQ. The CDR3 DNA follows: TGCGCCAGCAGAGGGACTATCCTCACCGGGGAGCTGTTTTTT. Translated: CASRGTILTGELFF.

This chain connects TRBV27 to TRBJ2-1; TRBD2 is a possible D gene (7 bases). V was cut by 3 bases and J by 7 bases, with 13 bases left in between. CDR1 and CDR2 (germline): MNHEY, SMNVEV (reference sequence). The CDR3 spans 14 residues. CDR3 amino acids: CASSLGGLGNEQFF. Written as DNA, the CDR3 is TGTGCCAGCAGTTTGGGGGGGCTTGGAAATGAGCAGTTCTTC.

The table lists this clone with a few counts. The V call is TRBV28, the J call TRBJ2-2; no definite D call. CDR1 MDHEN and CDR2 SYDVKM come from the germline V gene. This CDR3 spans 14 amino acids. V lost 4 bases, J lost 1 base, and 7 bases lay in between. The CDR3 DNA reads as TGTGCCAGCAGTTGGGCAGGGAACACCGGGGAGCTGTTTTTT. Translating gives CASSWAGNTGELFF.

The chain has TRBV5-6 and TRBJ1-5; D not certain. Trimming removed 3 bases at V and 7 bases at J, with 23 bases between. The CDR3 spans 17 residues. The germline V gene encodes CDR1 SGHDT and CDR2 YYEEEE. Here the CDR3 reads CASSSLKGRKAMQPQHF. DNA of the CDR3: TGTGCCAGCAGCTCGCTTAAGGGTCGGAAAGCCATGCAGCCCCAGCATTTT.

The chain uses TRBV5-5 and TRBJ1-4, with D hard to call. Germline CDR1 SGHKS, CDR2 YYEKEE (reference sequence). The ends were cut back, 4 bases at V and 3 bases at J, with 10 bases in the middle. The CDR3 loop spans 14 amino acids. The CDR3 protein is CASSRGRPNEKLFF. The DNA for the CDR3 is TGTGCCAGCAGCAGAGGGAGGCCTAATGAAAAACTGTTTTTT.

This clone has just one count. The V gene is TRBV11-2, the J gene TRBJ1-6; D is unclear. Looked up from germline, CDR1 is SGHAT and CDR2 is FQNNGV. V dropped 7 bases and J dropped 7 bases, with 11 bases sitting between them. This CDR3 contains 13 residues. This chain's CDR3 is CASNAALNSPLHF. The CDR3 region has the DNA TGTGCCAGCAACGCGGCCCTCAATTCACCCCTCCACTTT.

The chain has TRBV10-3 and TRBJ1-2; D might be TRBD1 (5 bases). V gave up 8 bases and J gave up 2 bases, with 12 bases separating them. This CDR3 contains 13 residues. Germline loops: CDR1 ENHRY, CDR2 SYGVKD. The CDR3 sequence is CAIPRAGNYGYTF. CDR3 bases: TGTGCCATCCCCAGGGCCGGGAACTATGGCTACACCTTC.

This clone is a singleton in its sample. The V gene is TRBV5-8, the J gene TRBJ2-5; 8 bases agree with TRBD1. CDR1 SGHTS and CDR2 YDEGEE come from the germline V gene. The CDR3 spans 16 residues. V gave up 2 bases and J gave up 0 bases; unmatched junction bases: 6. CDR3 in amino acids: CASSFNRQGYQETQYF. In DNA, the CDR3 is TGTGCCAGCAGCTTCAACCGACAGGGGTACCAAGAGACCCAGTACTTC.